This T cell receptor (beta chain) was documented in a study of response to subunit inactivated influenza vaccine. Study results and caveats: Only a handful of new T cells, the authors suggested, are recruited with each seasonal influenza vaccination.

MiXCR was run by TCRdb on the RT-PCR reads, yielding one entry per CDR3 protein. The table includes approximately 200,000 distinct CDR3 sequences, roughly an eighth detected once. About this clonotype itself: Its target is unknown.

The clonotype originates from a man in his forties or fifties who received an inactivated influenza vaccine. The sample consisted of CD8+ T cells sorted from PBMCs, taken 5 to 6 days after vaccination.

The CDR3 DNA follows: TGCAGTGCTAGGCCGGGAAATACCTACGAGCAGTACTTC. This codes for CSARPGNTYEQYF. The V and J genes are TRBV20-1 and TRBJ2-7; weak D call: TRBD2 (5 bases). The CDR3 consists of 13 residues. V dropped 3 bases and J dropped 2 bases, with 11 bases sitting between them. Germline loops: CDR1 DFQATT, CDR2 SNEGSKA (reference sequence).